Following are 22 T cell receptor beta chains from one sample sequenced in a study of blood T cell repertoires in COVID-19. Here immunoSEQ multiplex PCR was the method, and the copy in TCRdb shows in-frame clones only, minus some. Of roughly 230,000 clones detected, 65% to 85% appear once; the ten largest clones hold roughly 5.5%. What was sequenced was peripheral blood. The receptors were gathered from a human donor in a cohort sampled during active COVID-19.

V gene TRBV28 combines with J gene TRBJ2-5; 8 nucleotides agree with TRBD2. Germline V lookup: CDR1 MDHEN, CDR2 SYDVKM. The J segment lost 5 bases and the V segment lost 2 bases, leaving 7 bases of the junction unmatched. CDR3 length equals 15 residues. CDR3 loop: CASSLAGGGLETQYF. The CDR3 bases are TGTGCCAGCAGTTTAGCGGGAGGCGGGTTGGAGACCCAGTACTTC.

This sequence joins TRBV24-1 and TRBJ2-5; TRBD2 matches 13 bases. Germline CDR1 is KGHDR and CDR2 is SFDVKD. The CDR3 is 15 amino acids. Trimming took 5 bases from V and 5 from J; bases not matched to a gene: 4. CDR3 bases: TGTGCCACCAGTGTGGGACTAGCGGGAAGTGAGACCCAGTACTTC. This codes for CATSVGLAGSETQYF.

This chain uses TRBV19 with TRBJ2-2; TRBD1 matches 11 bases. Germline-derived CDR1 and CDR2 are LNHDA and SQIVND (reference sequence). V lost 4 bases, J lost 1 base, and 8 bases stayed unmatched. The CDR3 extends over 18 amino acids. The CDR3 loop is CASSKRTGGAGNTGELFF. The CDR3 DNA reads as TGTGCCAGTAGTAAAAGGACAGGGGGCGCGGGGAACACCGGGGAGCTGTTTTTT. Using reference TRBV19 and TRBJ2-2 for the parts outside the CDR3, the full variable domain is DGGITQSPKYLFRKEGQNVTLSCEQNLNHDAMYWYRQDPGQGLRLIYYSQIVNDFQKGDIAEGYSVSREKKESFPLTVTSAQKNPTAFYLCASSKRTGGAGNTGELFFGEGSRLTVL.

The CDR3 protein is CASSLGTGGTGELFF. Here the CDR3 DNA reads TGTGCCAGCAGCTTGGGGACAGGGGGCACCGGGGAGCTGTTTTTT. The chain has TRBV5-6 and TRBJ2-2, with TRBD1 matching 10 bases. After removal of 0 bases from V and 4 bases from J, the junction contained 0 bases not matched to a gene. The CDR3 contains 15 residues. The germline CDR1 and CDR2 sequences are SGHDT and YYEEEE.

V gene TRBV10-3 combines with J gene TRBJ1-5; D is unclear. CDR3 length: 14 amino acids. Germline V gives CDR1 ENHRY, CDR2 SYGVKD. Trimming pared 3 bases from V and 2 bases from J, leaving 8 bases between. The CDR3 here is CAISDSGGNQPQHF. The CDR3 DNA is TGTGCCATCAGTGACTCAGGCGGCAATCAGCCCCAGCATTTT.

This chain joins TRBV6-5 and TRBJ2-5; D is uncertain. In germline, CDR1 is MNHEY, CDR2 SVGAGI. Trimming stripped 6 bases from V and 3 bases from J, with 8 bases between. The CDR3 has 12 residues. The CDR3 reads CASSVREETQYF. The DNA of the CDR3 is TGTGCCAGCAGCGTGAGAGAAGAGACCCAGTACTTC.

Points on this clone: This may be a read error: a much more frequent sequence differs by one nucleotide. The rearrangement uses TRBV5-4 and TRBJ2-2; possible D gene TRBD1, 5 bases. Trimming cost V 0 bases and J 6 bases, with 6 bases left between them. The germline gives CDR1 SGHNT, CDR2 YYREEE (reference sequence). There are 13 residues in the CDR3. The CDR3 sequence is CASSLGGSGELFF. The CDR3 DNA is TGTGCCAGCAGCTTGGGGGGCTCCGGGGAGCTGTTTTTT.

The chain joins TRBV9 to TRBJ2-7, with D perhaps matching TRBD1 (6 bases). The CDR3 consists of 14 residues. CDR1 is SGDLS, CDR2 YYNGEE, per germline. V was clipped by 1 base and J by 10 bases, with 18 bases between them. The CDR3 region is CASSVHTGTLDQYF. Written as DNA, the CDR3 is TGTGCCAGCAGCGTACATACCGGGACACTAGATCAGTACTTC.

The rearrangement links TRBV5-1 to TRBJ2-2, with D tentatively TRBD2 (5 bases). There are 15 residues in the CDR3. V gave up 5 bases and J gave up 3 bases, with 14 bases separating them. CDR1 SGHRS and CDR2 YFSETQ come from the germline V gene. In DNA, the CDR3 is TGCGCCAGCAGGTCCCGAGGGCAGGACACCGGGGAGCTGTTTTTT. Its translation is CASRSRGQDTGELFF. Complete variable domain (other parts from reference TRBV5-1 and TRBJ2-2): KAGVTQTPRYLIKTRGQQVTLSCSPISGHRSVSWYQQTPGQGLQFLFEYFSETQRNKGNFPGRFSGRQFSNSRSEMNVSTLELGDSALYLCASRSRGQDTGELFFGEGSRLTVL.

The chain has TRBV7-9 and TRBJ2-3; 7 positions match TRBD1. This CDR3 has 15 amino acids. V lost 5 bases, J lost 1 base, and 6 bases stayed unmatched. Germline CDR1 reads SEHNR; CDR2 reads FQNEAQ (reference sequence). The CDR3 region is CASSKTGTGTDTQYF. Here the CDR3 DNA reads TGTGCCAGCAGCAAAACCGGGACAGGCACAGATACGCAGTATTTT.

This clone was counted between two and nine times. J is TRBJ2-7 and V is TRBV15; D is perhaps TRBD1 (6 bases). The CDR3 is 15 residues long. Germline CDR1 is LNHNV and CDR2 is YYDKDF (reference sequence). V gave up 0 bases and J gave up 1 base, with 10 bases separating them. The CDR3 loop is CATSRDLTGSYEQYF. In DNA, the CDR3 is TGTGCCACCAGCAGAGATCTGACAGGTTCCTACGAGCAGTACTTC.

The chain employs TRBV10-3 and TRBJ2-5, with TRBD2 identical over 12 bases. The CDR3 length is 15 residues. Per the germline V gene, CDR1 is ENHRY and CDR2 is SYGVKD. J was trimmed by 4 bases and V by 6 bases; bases with no gene match: 6. DNA of the CDR3: TGTGCCATCAGCGACCGGGGACTAGCGGGAGAGACCCAGTACTTC. Protein product: CAISDRGLAGETQYF.

This clone was counted once. The rearrangement uses TRBV2 and TRBJ2-3; D is unclear. CDR1 is SNHLY and CDR2 is FYNNEI in the germline V gene. This CDR3 spans 13 amino acids. V was pared by 0 bases and J by 9 bases, with 10 bases between. This chain's CDR3 is CASSEARSGTQYF. CDR3 DNA sequence: TGTGCCAGCAGTGAAGCTCGTTCTGGCACGCAGTATTTT.

The chain carries TRBV6-5 and TRBJ2-3; 7 bases agree with TRBD1. The CDR3 contains 13 residues. Germline V CDR1 and CDR2: MNHEY, SVGAGI. V lost 7 bases to trimming and J lost 5 bases; unmatched junction nucleotides: 6. The DNA of the CDR3 is TGTGCCAGCACGAGGGGGCTGCGAGATACGCAGTATTTT. This sequence encodes CASTRGLRDTQYF.

This chain links TRBV18 with TRBJ1-1; D not certain. The CDR3 is 14 amino acids. The V gene lost 3 bases and the J gene lost 1 base, with 9 bases spanning the gap. Germline CDR1 and CDR2: KGHSH and LQKENI. CDR3 amino acids: CASSPGAGNTEAFF. In DNA form, the CDR3 reads TGTGCCAGCTCACCGGGAGCGGGGAACACTGAAGCTTTCTTT.

Only one count was recorded for this clone. The chain has TRBV28 and TRBJ2-7; 9 bases fit TRBD1. Germline CDR1 MDHEN, CDR2 SYDVKM. V was clipped by 5 bases and J by 7 bases; unmatched bases: 12. The CDR3 has 15 residues. The CDR3 reads CASSPTQQGAREQYF. CDR3 nucleotide sequence: TGTGCCAGCAGTCCCACCCAACAGGGGGCGCGAGAGCAGTACTTC.

In its sample, this clone was seen many times. The chain joins TRBV24-1 to TRBJ2-6; 8 positions match TRBD2. The V and J ends lost 6 bases and 0 bases, in that order; junction bases with no gene match: 0. The germline gives CDR1 KGHDR, CDR2 SFDVKD. CDR3 length equals 15 residues. The CDR3 protein is CATSSGSSGANVLTF. The CDR3 DNA follows: TGTGCCACCAGTAGCGGGAGCTCTGGGGCCAACGTCCTGACTTTC.

This clone rates as medium-sized. The V gene is TRBV5-1, the J gene TRBJ2-2; possibly TRBD1 for D (6 bases). V lost 5 bases and J lost 5, with 13 bases in between. CDR3 size: 14 residues. Germline V CDR1 and CDR2: SGHRS, YFSETQ. The CDR3 protein is CASSSSGTTGELFF. The CDR3 DNA sequence: TGCGCCAGCAGTTCCTCCGGGACAACCGGGGAGCTGTTTTTT.

V is TRBV6-1 and J is TRBJ2-5; 7 nucleotides align to TRBD2. The V gene end was trimmed by 3 bases and the J gene end by 1 base; junction bases not matched to a gene: 5. This CDR3 region has 15 residues. Germline loops: CDR1 MNHNS, CDR2 SASEGT. CDR3 nucleotide sequence: TGTGCCAGCAGTGATGTGGGAGGGCCCCAAGAGACCCAGTACTTC. Translation: CASSDVGGPQETQYF.

This chain uses TRBV6-5 with TRBJ1-1; D may be TRBD1 (5 bases). Germline V gives CDR1 MNHEY, CDR2 SVGAGI. The CDR3 consists of 15 residues. Trimming left V 2 bases short and J 3 bases short, with 13 bases between. The CDR3 reads CASSYAFGGDTEAFF. The DNA for the CDR3 is TGTGCCAGCAGTTACGCTTTCGGGGGGGACACTGAAGCTTTCTTT.

The V call is TRBV6-5, the J call TRBJ1-3; D might be TRBD1 (6 bases). From germline, CDR1 is MNHEY and CDR2 SVGAGI. V lost 5 bases and J 0 bases, leaving 8 bases between the germline ends. The CDR3 contains 14 residues. CDR3 coding DNA: TGTGCCAGCAGTCAACAGGGCTCTGGAAACACCATATATTTT. This gives the protein CASSQQGSGNTIYF.

The chain has TRBV11-2 and TRBJ1-2; D is ambiguous. The CDR3 length is 12 residues. Germline V gene lookup returns CDR1 SGHAT and CDR2 FQNNGV. V was shortened by 1 base and J by 7 bases, with 7 bases between the two germline ends. The CDR3 loop is CASSLGPGGYTF. The DNA of the CDR3 is TGTGCCAGCAGCTTAGGGCCTGGTGGCTACACCTTC.